The clone carrying this TCR beta chain was seen only a few times. No antigen is known for it. The record originates from a study of T cells in Graves' hyperthyroidism and ophthalmopathy. Points from the study as a whole: Blood also held most thyroid clonotypes expanded beyond 0.001. Ophthalmopathy was model-predicted a median roughly 6.3 months pre-onset.

Researchers took RNA transcripts and amplified the TCR beta CDR3 regions from them. The study used the HTBI primer set for a first-round RT-PCR of the TCR CDR3. TCRdb reprocessed the multiplex PCR reads via MiXCR and lists one record per CDR3 protein. The sample comprises about 720,000 distinct CDR3 sequences, around 19% of which are singletons, and approximately 16% rests with the top ten. V was cut by 0 bases and J by 5 bases, with 20 bases left in between. Germline V gene data show CDR1 as SGHRS and CDR2 as YFSETQ. CDR3 length equals 17 residues. V usage is TRBV5-1 and J usage is TRBJ2-5; D remains unclear. Sequenced material: blood. The receptor was isolated from a woman between 50 and 59 years old with Graves' hyperthyroidism that later progressed to Graves' ophthalmopathy. The CDR3 DNA sequence: TGCGCCAGCAGCTTGGCCCCGGGTCCCGGAGCCGGGGAGACCCAGTACTTC. This gives the protein CASSLAPGPGAGETQYF.